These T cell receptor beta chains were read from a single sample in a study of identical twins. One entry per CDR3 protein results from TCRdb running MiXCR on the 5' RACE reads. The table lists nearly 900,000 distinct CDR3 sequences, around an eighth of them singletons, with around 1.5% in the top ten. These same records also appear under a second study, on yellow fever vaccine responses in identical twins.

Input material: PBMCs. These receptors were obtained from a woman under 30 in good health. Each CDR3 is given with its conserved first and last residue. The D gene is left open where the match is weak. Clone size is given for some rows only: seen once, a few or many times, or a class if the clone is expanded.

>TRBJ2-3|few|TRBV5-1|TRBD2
CASGRTSGSVDTQYF
TGCGCCAGCGGTAGGACTAGCGGGAGTGTGGATACGCAGTATTTT
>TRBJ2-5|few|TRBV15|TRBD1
CATSRETGGLETQYF
TGTGCCACCAGCAGAGAGACAGGGGGCCTTGAGACCCAGTACTTC
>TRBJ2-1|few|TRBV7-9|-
CASSWRDSLYNEQFF
TGTGCCAGCAGCTGGCGGGACAGCCTATACAATGAGCAGTTCTTC
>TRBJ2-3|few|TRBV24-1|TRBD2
CATSDLGTTSGTDTQYF
TGTGCCACCAGTGATTTAGGGACCACTAGCGGCACAGATACGCAGTATTTT
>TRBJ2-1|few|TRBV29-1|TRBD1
CSGGTGGNNEQFF
TGCAGCGGGGGGACAGGGGGTAACAATGAGCAGTTCTTC
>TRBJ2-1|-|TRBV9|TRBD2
CASSERSGTSYNEQFF
TGTGCCAGCAGCGAACGGAGCGGGACCTCCTACAATGAGCAGTTCTTC
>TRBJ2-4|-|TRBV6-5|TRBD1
CASRYATGLAKNIQYF
TGTGCCAGCAGATACGCGACAGGGCTAGCCAAAAACATTCAGTACTTC
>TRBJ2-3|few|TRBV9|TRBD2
CASSVELAGVDTQYF
TGTGCCAGCAGCGTAGAATTAGCGGGAGTAGATACGCAGTATTTT
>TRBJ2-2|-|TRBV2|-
CASRAVVTNTGELFF
TGTGCCAGCAGAGCGGTCGTTACGAACACCGGGGAGCTGTTTTTT
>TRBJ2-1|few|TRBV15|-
CATSTIRWTGPGSYNEQFF
TGTGCCACCAGCACGATTCGGTGGACTGGACCGGGCTCCTACAATGAGCAGTTCTTC
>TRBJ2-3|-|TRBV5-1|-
CASSARQYSSTDTQYF
TGCGCCAGCAGCGCCCGTCAGTATTCCTCCACAGATACGCAGTATTTT
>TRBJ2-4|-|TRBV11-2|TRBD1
CASSISGQGFDIQYF
TGTGCCAGCAGCATAAGCGGACAGGGGTTTGACATTCAGTACTTC
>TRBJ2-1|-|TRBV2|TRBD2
CASTRLAGDTYNEQFF
TGTGCCAGCACCCGACTAGCGGGGGATACCTACAATGAGCAGTTCTTC
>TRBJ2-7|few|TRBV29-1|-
CSAGDKSYEQYF
TGCAGCGCGGGGGACAAATCCTACGAGCAGTACTTC
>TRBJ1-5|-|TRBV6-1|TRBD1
CASSGGGTGGFQPQHF
TGTGCCAGCAGTGGAGGAGGGACAGGGGGTTTTCAGCCCCAGCATTTT
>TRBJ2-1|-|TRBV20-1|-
CSGESGESSYNEQFF
TGCAGTGGCGAATCCGGGGAAAGCTCCTACAATGAGCAGTTCTTC
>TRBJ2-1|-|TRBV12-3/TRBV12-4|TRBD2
CASSPPGLLAGVGNEQFF
TGTGCCAGCAGTCCACCTGGACTACTAGCGGGAGTCGGCAATGAGCAGTTCTTC
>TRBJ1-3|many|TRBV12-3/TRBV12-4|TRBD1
CASSKGAAGNTIYF
TGTGCCAGCAGTAAGGGGGCAGCTGGAAACACCATATATTTT
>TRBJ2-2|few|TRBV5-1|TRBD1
CASSTGTGGSGELFF
TGCGCCAGCAGTACCGGGACAGGGGGGTCCGGGGAGCTGTTTTTT
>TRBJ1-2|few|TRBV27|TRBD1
CASSTRPTGDYGYTF
TGTGCCAGCAGTACTAGACCTACAGGGGACTATGGCTACACCTTC
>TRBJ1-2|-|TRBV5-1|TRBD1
CATRTGLTNYGYTF
TGCGCCACCCGGACAGGACTTACTAACTATGGCTACACCTTC
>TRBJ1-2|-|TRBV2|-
CASRTNFQTGYGYTF
TGTGCCAGCAGGACGAATTTCCAGACAGGATATGGCTACACCTTC
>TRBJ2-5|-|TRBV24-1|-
CATSDSQVGETQYF
TGTGCCACCAGTGATTCGCAGGTCGGGGAGACCCAGTACTTC
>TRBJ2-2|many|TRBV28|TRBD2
CASRTSGRETGELFF
TGTGCCAGCCGGACTAGCGGGAGAGAAACCGGGGAGCTGTTTTTT
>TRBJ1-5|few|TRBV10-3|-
CAISERVDSNQPQHF
TGTGCCATCAGTGAGCGAGTAGATAGCAATCAGCCCCAGCATTTT
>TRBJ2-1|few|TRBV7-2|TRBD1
CASSLEDRMHEQFF
TGTGCCAGCAGCTTAGAGGACAGGATGCATGAGCAGTTCTTC
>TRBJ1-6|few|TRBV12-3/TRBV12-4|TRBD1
CASTPDRDWAPLHF
TGTGCCAGCACCCCGGACAGGGATTGGGCACCCCTCCACTTT
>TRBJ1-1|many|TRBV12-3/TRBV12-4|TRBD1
CASSSPTGGTEAFF
TGTGCCAGCAGTTCTCCAACAGGGGGCACTGAAGCTTTCTTT
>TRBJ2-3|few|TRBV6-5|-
CASSYSFASSTDTQYF
TGTGCCAGCAGTTACTCCTTTGCTTCTAGCACAGATACGCAGTATTTT
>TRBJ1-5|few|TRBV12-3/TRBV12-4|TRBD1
CASSFGQGGSQPQHF
TGTGCCAGCAGCTTTGGGCAGGGGGGAAGTCAGCCCCAGCATTTT
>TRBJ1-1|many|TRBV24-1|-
CATSDGGPAGAFF
TGTGCCACCAGTGATGGGGGCCCAGCAGGGGCTTTCTTT
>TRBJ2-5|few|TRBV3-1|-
CATLPRNQETQYF
TGTGCCACCCTCCCCCGGAACCAAGAGACCCAGTACTTC
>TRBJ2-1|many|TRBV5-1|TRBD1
CASSPGQSYNEQFF
TGCGCCAGCAGCCCGGGACAGTCCTACAATGAGCAGTTCTTC
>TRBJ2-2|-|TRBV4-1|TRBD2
CATLGGGSGAGELFF
TGCGCCACCTTGGGCGGGGGTAGCGGGGCCGGGGAGCTGTTTTTT
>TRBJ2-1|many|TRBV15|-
CATSRSGLLKYNEQFF
TGTGCCACCAGCAGGTCGGGACTCCTGAAGTACAATGAGCAGTTCTTC
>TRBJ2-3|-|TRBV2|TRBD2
CASRGGRTMTDTQYF
TGTGCCAGTCGGGGGGGGCGGACCATGACAGATACGCAGTATTTT
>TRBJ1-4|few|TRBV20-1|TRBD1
CSGIGQGAGNEKLFF
TGCAGTGGCATTGGACAGGGGGCGGGTAATGAAAAACTGTTTTTT
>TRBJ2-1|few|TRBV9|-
CASSVDGGSYNEQFF
TGTGCCAGCAGCGTAGATGGCGGCTCCTACAATGAGCAGTTCTTC
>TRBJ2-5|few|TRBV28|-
CASSPLPSGSRETQYF
TGTGCCAGCAGTCCACTCCCCTCGGGGTCTCGAGAGACCCAGTACTTC
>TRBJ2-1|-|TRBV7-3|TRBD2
CASSLIRGTSGDTNEQFF
TGTGCCAGCAGCTTAATCAGGGGGACTAGCGGGGACACCAATGAGCAGTTCTTC
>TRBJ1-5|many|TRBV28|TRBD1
CASSWDSSNQPQHF
TGTGCCAGCAGCTGGGACAGCAGCAATCAGCCCCAGCATTTT
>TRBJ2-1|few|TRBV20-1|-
CSASGIVINEQFF
TGCAGTGCTAGCGGGATAGTCATCAATGAGCAGTTCTTC
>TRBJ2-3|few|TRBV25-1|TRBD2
CASSETRGRVADTQYF
TGTGCCAGCAGTGAAACTAGAGGGAGGGTCGCAGATACGCAGTATTTT
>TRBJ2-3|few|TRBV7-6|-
CASSPGGPGDTQYF
TGTGCCAGCAGCCCAGGAGGGCCCGGAGATACGCAGTATTTT
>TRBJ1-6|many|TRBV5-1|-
CASSSTVTSGNSPLHF
TGCGCCAGCAGCTCCACAGTTACATCTGGCAATTCACCCCTCCACTTT
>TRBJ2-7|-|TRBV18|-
CASSPVDRPHEQYF
TGTGCCAGCTCCCCCGTCGACAGGCCCCACGAGCAGTACTTC
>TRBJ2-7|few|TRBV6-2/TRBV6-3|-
CASNPRSPGTYEQYF
TGTGCCAGCAACCCACGGTCTCCGGGGACCTACGAGCAGTACTTC
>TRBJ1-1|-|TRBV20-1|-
CSARDTRNTEAFF
TGCAGTGCTAGAGATACCAGGAACACTGAAGCTTTCTTT
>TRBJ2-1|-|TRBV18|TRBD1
CASSPKQGLYNEQFF
TGTGCCAGCTCACCAAAACAGGGGCTCTACAATGAGCAGTTCTTC
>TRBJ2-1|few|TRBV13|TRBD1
CASRYTGGYYNEQFF
TGTGCCAGCAGATACACAGGGGGCTACTACAATGAGCAGTTCTTC
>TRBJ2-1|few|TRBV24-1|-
CATSDFEGSGNEQFF
TGTGCCACCAGTGATTTTGAGGGTTCGGGCAATGAGCAGTTCTTC
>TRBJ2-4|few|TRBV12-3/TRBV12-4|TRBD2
CASSFGGRGYIQYF
TGTGCCAGCAGTTTCGGCGGGAGAGGTTACATTCAGTACTTC
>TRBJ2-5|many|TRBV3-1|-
CASSQEGRSQETQYF
TGTGCCAGCAGCCAAGAGGGCAGGAGCCAAGAGACCCAGTACTTC
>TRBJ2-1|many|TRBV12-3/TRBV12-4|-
CASSFSGTSLTSNEQFF
TGTGCCAGCAGTTTCTCAGGCACTAGTCTTACAAGTAATGAGCAGTTCTTC
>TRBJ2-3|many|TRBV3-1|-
CASSHRGRTDTQYF
TGTGCCAGCAGCCACAGGGGCCGAACAGATACGCAGTATTTT